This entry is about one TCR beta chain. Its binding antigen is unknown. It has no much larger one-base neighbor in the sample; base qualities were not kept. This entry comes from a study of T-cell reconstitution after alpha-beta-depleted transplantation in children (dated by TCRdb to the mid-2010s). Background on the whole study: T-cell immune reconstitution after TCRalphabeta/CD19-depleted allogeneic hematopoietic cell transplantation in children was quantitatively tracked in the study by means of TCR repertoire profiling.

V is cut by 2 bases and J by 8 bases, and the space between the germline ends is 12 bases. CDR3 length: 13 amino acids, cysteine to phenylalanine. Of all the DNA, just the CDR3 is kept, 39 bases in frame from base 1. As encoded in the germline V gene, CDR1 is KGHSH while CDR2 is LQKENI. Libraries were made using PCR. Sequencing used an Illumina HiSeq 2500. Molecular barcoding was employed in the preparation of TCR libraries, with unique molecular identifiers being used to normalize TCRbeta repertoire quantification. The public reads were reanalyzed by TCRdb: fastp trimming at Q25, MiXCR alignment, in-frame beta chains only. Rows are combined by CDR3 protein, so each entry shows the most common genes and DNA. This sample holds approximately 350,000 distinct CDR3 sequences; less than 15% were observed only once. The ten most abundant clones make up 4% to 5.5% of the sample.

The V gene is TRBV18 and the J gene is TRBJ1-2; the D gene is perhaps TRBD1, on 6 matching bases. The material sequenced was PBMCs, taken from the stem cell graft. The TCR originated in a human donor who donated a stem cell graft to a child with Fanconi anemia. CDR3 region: CASSPSGEEGYTF. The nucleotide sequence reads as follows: TGTGCCAGCTCACCATCAGGGGAGGAGGGCTACACCTTC.